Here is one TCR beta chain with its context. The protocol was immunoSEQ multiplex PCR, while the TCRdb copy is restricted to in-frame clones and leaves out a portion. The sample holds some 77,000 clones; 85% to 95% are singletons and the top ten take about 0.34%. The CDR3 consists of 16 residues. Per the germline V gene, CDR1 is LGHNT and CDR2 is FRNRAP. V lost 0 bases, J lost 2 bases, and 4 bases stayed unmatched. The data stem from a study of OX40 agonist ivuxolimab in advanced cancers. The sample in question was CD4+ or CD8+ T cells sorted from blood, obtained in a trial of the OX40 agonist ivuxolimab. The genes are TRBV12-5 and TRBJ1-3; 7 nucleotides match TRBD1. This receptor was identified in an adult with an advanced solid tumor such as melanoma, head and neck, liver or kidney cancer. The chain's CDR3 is CASGLVGGSPGNTIYF. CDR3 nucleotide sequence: TGTGCTAGTGGTTTGGTAGGGGGCAGCCCTGGAAACACCATATATTTT.